The 26 T cell receptor beta chains below come from one sample, sequenced in a study of beta chain features in type 1 diabetes. All of the isolated RNA was reverse transcribed, so expressed TCRB transcripts were sequenced. Profiled with immunoSEQ multiplex PCR; TCRdb holds only in-frame clones, not every one. This table has about 360,000 clones, over 9.5% appearing once. The sample taken for sequencing was naive CD4+ T cells from blood. These receptors originate from a man aged 18 to 30 in good health.

The chain uses TRBV10-3 and TRBJ2-7, with TRBD2 matching 7 bases. The germline CDR1 and CDR2 sequences are ENHRY and SYGVKD. The J segment lost 6 bases and the V segment lost 5 bases, leaving 13 bases of the junction unmatched. This CDR3 region has 15 residues. The CDR3 coding sequence is TGTGCCATCAGTCGGGAAGGCGGGAGATCGGTCGAGCAGTACTTC. Protein: CAISREGGRSVEQYF.

This clone was seen more than once but under ten times. The chain is built from TRBV7-9 and TRBJ1-1; the D gene is possibly TRBD1 (6 bases). The length of the CDR3 is 13 residues. Germline CDR1 SEHNR, CDR2 FQNEAQ (reference sequence). V was cut by 4 bases and J by 2 bases, with 8 bases left in between. This CDR3 reads CASSWTENTEAFF. CDR3 nucleotides: TGTGCCAGCAGCTGGACAGAAAACACTGAAGCTTTCTTT.

This clone appeared a few times. V is TRBV5-1 and J is TRBJ2-1; D is ambiguous. V was clipped by 4 bases and J by 0 bases, with 11 bases between them. The CDR3 is 15 residues long. Germline assignment: CDR1 SGHRS and CDR2 YFSETQ. The CDR3 bases are TGCGCCAGCAGCCCGATCCCGAGCTCCTACAATGAGCAGTTCTTC. Its translation: CASSPIPSSYNEQFF.

This clone has just a few counts. The chain recombines TRBV28 with TRBJ1-5; D is unclear. There are 12 residues in the CDR3. CDR1 and CDR2 (germline): MDHEN, SYDVKM. With 11 bases removed from V and 3 bases from J, the gap between germline ends came to 11 bases. The DNA for the CDR3 is TGTGCCGTCAGGATCCCCAATCAGCCCCAGCATTTT. Protein sequence: CAVRIPNQPQHF.

This clone has only a few counts. The chain uses TRBV4-2 and TRBJ1-2, with 8 nucleotides matching TRBD1. J was trimmed by 3 bases and V by 1 base; bases with no gene match: 7. This CDR3 has 16 residues. CDR1 LGHNA and CDR2 YNFKEQ come from the germline V gene. The CDR3 coding sequence is TGTGCCAGCAGCCAAGCCCTCGGACAGGGATACTATGGCTACACCTTC. This gives the protein CASSQALGQGYYGYTF.

This clone has only a few counts. This chain links TRBV19 with TRBJ2-3; no clear D gene. The CDR3 has 15 residues. CDR1 and CDR2 from the germline V gene are LNHDA and SQIVND (reference sequence). V was cut by 4 bases and J by 3 bases, with 14 bases left in between. The CDR3 sequence is CASSTPFGQTDTQYF. As DNA, the CDR3 is TGTGCCAGTAGTACCCCATTTGGGCAAACAGATACGCAGTATTTT. Looking up the rest from reference TRBV19 and TRBJ2-3 gives the full variable domain: DGGITQSPKYLFRKEGQNVTLSCEQNLNHDAMYWYRQDPGQGLRLIYYSQIVNDFQKGDIAEGYSVSREKKESFPLTVTSAQKNPTAFYLCASSTPFGQTDTQYFGPGTRLTVL.

The chain combines TRBV9 with TRBJ2-5, with 7 bases matching TRBD1. The DNA end is more similar to TRBJ2-7, so the J call may be wrong. Germline V gene data show CDR1 as SGDLS and CDR2 as YYNGEE. The CDR3 is 16 amino acids. The CDR3 DNA is TGTGCCAGCAGCGTAGCGGGGACAGTTCTCACCTACGAGCAGTACTTC. This gives the protein CASSVAGTVLTYEQYF.

This rearrangement joins TRBV6-6 to TRBJ2-2; D remains unclear. The CDR3 runs to 15 residues. V was clipped by 2 bases and J by 2 bases, with 9 bases between them. In germline, CDR1 is MNHNY, CDR2 SVGAGI (reference sequence). CDR3 sequence reads: CASSYPNLNTGELFF. The CDR3 DNA reads as TGTGCCAGCAGTTACCCTAATTTAAACACCGGGGAGCTGTTTTTT.

On this clone: One end of the junction varies from germline; a read error may be responsible. The chain uses TRBV19 and TRBJ1-2; D perhaps matches TRBD1 (6 bases). Germline CDR1 and CDR2: LNHDA and SQIVND (reference sequence). The CDR3 totals 15 residues. The CDR3 sequence: CASSIGGQPNYGYTF. The CDR3 nucleotides read TGTGCCAGTAGCATAGGAGGACAGCCTAACTATGGCTACACCTTC.

This rearrangement joins TRBV2 to TRBJ1-2; the match to TRBD1 covers 9 bases. Germline V gene lookup returns CDR1 SNHLY and CDR2 FYNNEI. J gave up 6 bases and V 6 bases, and 5 bases lay outside the gene matches. The CDR3 is 13 amino acids. CDR3: CASRLGQGDGYTF. CDR3 nucleotides: TGTGCCAGCAGGCTGGGACAGGGCGATGGCTACACCTTC.

This clone came up a few times. The chain joins TRBV25-1 to TRBJ1-1, with D possibly being TRBD1 (6 bases). The germline CDR1 and CDR2 sequences are MGHDK and SYGVNS. The ends were cut back, 8 bases at V and 10 bases at J, with 17 bases in the middle. The CDR3 loop spans 12 amino acids. The CDR3 DNA is TGTGCCAGCTCGGAACACAGGGATTCAGCTTTCTTT. It codes for CASSEHRDSAFF.

Only a few counts were recorded for this clone. This sequence joins TRBV19 and TRBJ1-2; TRBD1 might be the D (6 bases). V was cut by 7 bases and J by 4 bases, with 16 bases left in between. The length of the CDR3 is 14 residues. CDR1 is LNHDA, CDR2 SQIVND, per germline (reference sequence). The CDR3 is CASTLRGASYGYTF. The CDR3 nucleotides are TGTGCCAGTACCTTGCGGGGGGCCAGCTATGGCTACACCTTC.

This rearrangement joins TRBV14 to TRBJ1-1; 7 positions match TRBD1. This CDR3 contains 15 residues. The trim removed 4 bases at V and 5 bases at J, leaving 10 bases unmatched. Germline V gives CDR1 SGHDN, CDR2 FVKESK. Written as DNA, the CDR3 is TGTGCCAGCAGCCCTTACCTGACAGGGAGGACTGAAGCTTTCTTT. It translates to CASSPYLTGRTEAFF.

This clone has only a few counts. This chain uses TRBV30 with TRBJ1-5; no firm D call. Germline loops: CDR1 GTSNPN, CDR2 SVGIG (reference sequence). Trimming pared 0 bases from V and 0 bases from J, leaving 9 bases between. This CDR3 has 15 residues. The CDR3 region has the DNA TGTGCCTGGAGTGTATCAGTTTATAGCAATCAGCCCCAGCATTTT. It encodes CAWSVSVYSNQPQHF.

This sequence joins TRBV9 and TRBJ2-2; the D gene is possibly TRBD2 (6 bases). Germline CDR1 is SGDLS and CDR2 is YYNGEE. The germline V and J ends were trimmed by 0 bases and 4 bases, with 10 bases remaining between them. This CDR3 is 15 amino acids long. The CDR3 spells CASSVAVGGTGELFF. The CDR3 DNA reads TGTGCCAGCAGCGTAGCTGTCGGGGGCACCGGGGAGCTGTTTTTT.

This rearrangement joins TRBV9 to TRBJ2-2, with TRBD2 identical over 8 bases. V trimming: 2 bases; J trimming: 8 bases; junction bases outside the gene matches: 11. Germline values: CDR1 SGDLS, CDR2 YYNGEE. The CDR3 length is 16 residues. This CDR3 reads CASSVSNNSGVGELFF. CDR3 in DNA: TGTGCCAGCAGCGTGAGTAATAATAGCGGGGTAGGGGAGCTGTTTTTT.

The table lists this clone with many counts. This rearrangement joins TRBV4-3 to TRBJ2-1; D not certain. V lost 0 bases and J lost 4, with 10 bases in between. Germline CDR1 is LGHNA and CDR2 is YSLEER. There are 15 residues in the CDR3. CDR3: CASSQEGSLYNEQFF. DNA of the CDR3: TGCGCCAGCAGCCAAGAGGGCAGCCTTTACAATGAGCAGTTCTTC.

There are a few counts of this clone. The chain recombines TRBV6-1 with TRBJ2-7; D is unclear. The V end lost 2 bases, the J end lost 0 bases, and 23 bases lay between the germline ends. CDR3 length equals 19 residues. The V gene's germline CDR1 is MNHNS and CDR2 SASEGT. The CDR3 DNA reads TGTGCCAGCAGTGAACAATTAGTGGTTGGCAGCGCTCACTCCTACGAGCAGTACTTC. Translation: CASSEQLVVGSAHSYEQYF.

The rearrangement uses TRBV6-5 and TRBJ2-3, with D unclear. V lost 2 bases and J 2 bases, leaving 8 bases between the germline ends. The germline V gene has CDR1 MNHEY and CDR2 SVGAGI. This CDR3 spans 14 amino acids. The CDR3 DNA follows: TGTGCCAGCAGTTACGGGCGCAACACAGATACGCAGTATTTT. This translates into CASSYGRNTDTQYF.

This sequence joins TRBV5-1 and TRBJ2-7; 7 nucleotides agree with TRBD2. The J segment lost 5 bases and the V segment lost 2 bases, leaving 4 bases of the junction unmatched. Germline CDR1 reads SGHRS; CDR2 reads YFSETQ. The CDR3 runs 13 residues. The chain's CDR3 is CASSFAGRDEQYF. As DNA, the CDR3 is TGCGCCAGCAGCTTCGCGGGGAGGGACGAGCAGTACTTC.

This clone occurred a few times. V usage is TRBV7-8 and J usage is TRBJ2-7, with 8 bases lining up with TRBD1. Germline V lookup: CDR1 SGHVS, CDR2 FQNEAQ. The CDR3 has 15 amino acids. V was clipped by 3 bases and J by 0 bases; unmatched bases: 4. CDR3 amino acids: CASSLRTGSSYEQYF. Here the CDR3 DNA reads TGTGCCAGCAGCTTGAGGACAGGGAGCTCCTACGAGCAGTACTTC.

In regard to this clone: Other DNA sequences from this sample encode an identical CDR3 as well. DNA for the CDR3: TGTGCCTGGACCTCGGGGCCTAGCGGAAGCTCCTACGAGCAGTACTTC. Protein sequence: CAWTSGPSGSSYEQYF. The chain is built from TRBV30 and TRBJ2-7; 7 bases match TRBD2. The CDR3 has 16 residues. Germline V CDR1 and CDR2: GTSNPN, SVGIG (reference sequence). Trimming took 4 bases from V and 0 from J; bases not matched to a gene: 12.

This clone was seen only a few times. This sequence joins TRBV2 and TRBJ1-1; D perhaps matches TRBD1 (6 bases). The V end was cut by 5 bases, the J end by 1 base, with 8 bases between. The CDR3 covers 13 residues. CDR1 SNHLY and CDR2 FYNNEI come from the germline V gene. In DNA form, the CDR3 reads TGTGCCAGCAGTAAGGGACAGAACACTGAAGCTTTCTTT. Its protein is CASSKGQNTEAFF.

The V gene is TRBV30, the J gene TRBJ1-2, with 9 bases matching TRBD1. Germline V gives CDR1 GTSNPN, CDR2 SVGIG (reference sequence). CDR3 length: 16 residues. V lost 4 bases and J lost 8; bases outside the gene matches: 17. The CDR3 nucleotides are TGTGCCTGGACCCGAACCCTCACAGGGGGCCGACGGGGCTACACCTTC. Translating it yields CAWTRTLTGGRRGYTF.

This sequence joins TRBV7-9 and TRBJ1-1; D gene uncertain. CDR1 is SEHNR, CDR2 FQNEAQ, per germline (reference sequence). The CDR3 has 11 residues. V was shortened by 2 bases and J by 10 bases, with 8 bases between the two germline ends. The CDR3 coding sequence is TGTGCCAGCAGCTTATTCCCCCGAGCTTTCTTT. Amino acids: CASSLFPRAFF.

A few counts support this clone. The chain links TRBV7-6 to TRBJ2-5; 11 bases map to TRBD1. V shed 1 base, J shed 4 bases, and the junction held 5 bases outside the gene matches. The CDR3 is 16 amino acids. Per germline, CDR1 SGHVS and CDR2 FNYEAQ. The CDR3 DNA reads as TGTGCCAGCAGCTTAGTTTCCGGGACAGGGGGAGAGACCCAGTACTTC. This codes for CASSLVSGTGGETQYF.